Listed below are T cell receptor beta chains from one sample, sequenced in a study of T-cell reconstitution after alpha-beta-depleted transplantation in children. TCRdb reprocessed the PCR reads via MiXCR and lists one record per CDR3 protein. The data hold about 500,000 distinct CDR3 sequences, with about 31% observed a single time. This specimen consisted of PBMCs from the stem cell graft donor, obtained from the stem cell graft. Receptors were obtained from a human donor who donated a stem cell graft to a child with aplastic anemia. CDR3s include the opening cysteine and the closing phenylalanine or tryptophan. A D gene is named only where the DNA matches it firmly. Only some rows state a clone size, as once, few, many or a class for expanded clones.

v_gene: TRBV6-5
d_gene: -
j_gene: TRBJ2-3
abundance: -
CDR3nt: TGTGCCAGCAGTTTAACCCACTCGGGGGCTACTACAGATACGCAGTATTTT
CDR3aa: CASSLTHSGATTDTQYF

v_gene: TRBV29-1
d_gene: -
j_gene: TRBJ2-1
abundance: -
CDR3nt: TGCAGCGTGGATAAGTGGAAGAATGAGCAGTTCTTC
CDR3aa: CSVDKWKNEQFF

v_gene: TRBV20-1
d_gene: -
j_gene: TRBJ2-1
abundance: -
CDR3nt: TGCAGTGCTAGAGAAACGGTTGAGCAGTTCTTC
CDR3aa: CSARETVEQFF

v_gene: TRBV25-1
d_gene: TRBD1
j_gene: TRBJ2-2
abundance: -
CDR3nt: TGTGCCAGCAGGGACACGGACAGGGACACCGGGGAGCTGTTTTTT
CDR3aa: CASRDTDRDTGELFF

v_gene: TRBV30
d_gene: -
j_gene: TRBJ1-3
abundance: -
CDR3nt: TGTGCCTGGACCCGCCTCAGCTCTGGAAACACCATATATTTT
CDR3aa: CAWTRLSSGNTIYF

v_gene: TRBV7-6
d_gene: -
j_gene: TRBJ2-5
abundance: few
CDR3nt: TGTGCCAGCAGCCCCTCCGGGGGAGACATTCAAGAGACCCAGTACTTC
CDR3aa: CASSPSGGDIQETQYF

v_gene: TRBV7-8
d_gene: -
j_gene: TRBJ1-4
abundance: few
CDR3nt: TGTGCCAGCAGCTTATCTGGGTATGAAAAACTGTTTTTT
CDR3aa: CASSLSGYEKLFF

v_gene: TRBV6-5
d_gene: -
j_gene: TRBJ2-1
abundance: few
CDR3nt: TGTGCCAGCAGTTACTCGAAGTCTTCTCTAAGCTCCTACAATGAGCAGTTCTTC
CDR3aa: CASSYSKSSLSSYNEQFF

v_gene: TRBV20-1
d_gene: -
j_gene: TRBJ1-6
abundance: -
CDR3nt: TGCAGTGCTAGTAAGCGGGTCGGTGATTCACCCCTCCACTTT
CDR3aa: CSASKRVGDSPLHF

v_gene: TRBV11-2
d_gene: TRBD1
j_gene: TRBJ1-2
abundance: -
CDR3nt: TGTGCCAGCAGTGCTACAAACCGGGACAGTGGCGGCTACACCTTC
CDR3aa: CASSATNRDSGGYTF

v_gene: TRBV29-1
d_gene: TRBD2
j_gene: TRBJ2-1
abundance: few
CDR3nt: TGCAGCGCGTCGGCTAGCGGGAGACCCTACAATGAGCAGTTCTTC
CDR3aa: CSASASGRPYNEQFF

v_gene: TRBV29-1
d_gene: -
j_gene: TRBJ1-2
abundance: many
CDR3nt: TGCAGCGTTGCCGATGGATGGGGCCCAGGAATCTATGGCTACACCTTC
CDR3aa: CSVADGWGPGIYGYTF

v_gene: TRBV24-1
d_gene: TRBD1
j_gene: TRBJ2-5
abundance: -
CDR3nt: TGTGCCACCAGTGATAATACAGGGGGCAGAGAGACCCAGTACTTC
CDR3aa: CATSDNTGGRETQYF

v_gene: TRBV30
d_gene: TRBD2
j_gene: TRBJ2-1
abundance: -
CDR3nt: TGTGCCTGGATCCCAGCGGGACTTTACAATGAGCAGTTCTTC
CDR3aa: CAWIPAGLYNEQFF

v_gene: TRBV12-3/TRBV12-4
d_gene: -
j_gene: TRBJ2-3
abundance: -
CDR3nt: TGTGCCAGCGCCAGAGGGGGGGGAGATACGCAGTATTTT
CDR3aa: CASARGGGDTQYF

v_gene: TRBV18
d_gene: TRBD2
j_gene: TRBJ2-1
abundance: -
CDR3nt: TGTGCCAGCTCACTCCGGACTAGCGGGAGGGGGCATGAGCAGTTCTTC
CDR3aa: CASSLRTSGRGHEQFF

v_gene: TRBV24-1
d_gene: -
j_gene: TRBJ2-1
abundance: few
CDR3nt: TGTGCCACCAGTGATTTAGCGGACTCCTACAATGAGCAGTTCTTC
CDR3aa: CATSDLADSYNEQFF

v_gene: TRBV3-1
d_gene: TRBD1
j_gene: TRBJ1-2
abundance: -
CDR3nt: TGTGCCAGCAGCCAAAAAAGGAGGACAGGGGATGGCTACACCTTC
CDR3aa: CASSQKRRTGDGYTF

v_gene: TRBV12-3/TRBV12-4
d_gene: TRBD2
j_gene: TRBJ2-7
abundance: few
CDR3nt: TGTGCCAGCAGTTGGAGTCCGGGACTAGCGGTTAGGGAGCAGTACTTC
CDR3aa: CASSWSPGLAVREQYF

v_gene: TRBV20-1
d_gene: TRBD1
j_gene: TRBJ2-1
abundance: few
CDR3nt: TGCAGTGCTAGATATAAGGGCAGGGGGAAGGAGAATGAGCAGTTCTTC
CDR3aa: CSARYKGRGKENEQFF

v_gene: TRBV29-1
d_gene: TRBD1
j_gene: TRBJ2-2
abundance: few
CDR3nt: TGCAGCGTTTCGACCACCGGGACAGGGGGCGCGGGCACCGGGGAGCTGTTTTTT
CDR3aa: CSVSTTGTGGAGTGELFF

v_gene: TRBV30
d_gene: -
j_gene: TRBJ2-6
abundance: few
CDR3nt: TGTGCCTTTCCCGGGGGCTCTGGGGCCAACGTCCTGACTTTC
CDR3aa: CAFPGGSGANVLTF

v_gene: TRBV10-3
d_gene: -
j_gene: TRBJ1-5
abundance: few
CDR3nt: TGTGCCATCAGTGCGGGGCAGGAGGGCCAGCCCCAGCATTTT
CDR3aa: CAISAGQEGQPQHF

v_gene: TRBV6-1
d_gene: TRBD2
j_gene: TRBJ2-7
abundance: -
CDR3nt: TGTGCCAGCAGCAGAAAGGGGCTAGCGGGAGGACTTAGCTACGAGCAGTACTTC
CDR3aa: CASSRKGLAGGLSYEQYF

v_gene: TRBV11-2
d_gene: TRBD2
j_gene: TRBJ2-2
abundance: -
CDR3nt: TGTGCCAGCAGCCTCCAAGGACTAGCGGGAGGGACCGGGGAGCTGTTTTTT
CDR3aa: CASSLQGLAGGTGELFF

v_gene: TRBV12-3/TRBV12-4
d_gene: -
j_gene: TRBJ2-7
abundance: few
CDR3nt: TGTGCCAGCAGGCTTGCCCTAATCTCTAGCTCCTACGAGCAGTACTTC
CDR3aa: CASRLALISSSYEQYF

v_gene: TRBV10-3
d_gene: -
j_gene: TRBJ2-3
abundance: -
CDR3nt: TGTGCCATCAGTGCCCCTCAGGGGCGGGAGAGCACAGATACGCAGTATTTT
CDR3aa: CAISAPQGRESTDTQYF

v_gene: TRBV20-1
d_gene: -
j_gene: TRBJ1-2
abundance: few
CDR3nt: TGCAGCCCTAAAGCAGGGTCGTGGGGCTACACCTTC
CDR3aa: CSPKAGSWGYTF

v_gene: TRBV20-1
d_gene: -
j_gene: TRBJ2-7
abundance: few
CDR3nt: TGCAGTGCTAGTTGGGGGAGGACCGCTAACGAGCAGTACTTC
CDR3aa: CSASWGRTANEQYF

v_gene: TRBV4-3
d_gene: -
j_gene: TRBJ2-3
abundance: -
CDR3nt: TGCGCCAGCAGCCAAGATCGGGCAGGCACAGATACGCAGTATTTT
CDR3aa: CASSQDRAGTDTQYF

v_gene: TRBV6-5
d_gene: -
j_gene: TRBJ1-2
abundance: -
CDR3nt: TGTGCCAGCAGTTACTCGAGAGGTGCTAACTATGGCTACACCTTC
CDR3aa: CASSYSRGANYGYTF

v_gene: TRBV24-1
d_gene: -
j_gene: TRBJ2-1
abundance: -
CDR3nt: TGTGCCACCAGTGAATCTTCGGGCAGGGGCTACAATGAGCAGTTCTTC
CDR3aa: CATSESSGRGYNEQFF

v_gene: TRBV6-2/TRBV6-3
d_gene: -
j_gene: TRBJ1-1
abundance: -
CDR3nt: TGTGCCAGCAGTCCACACGAGGGAACTGAAGCTTTCTTT
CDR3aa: CASSPHEGTEAFF

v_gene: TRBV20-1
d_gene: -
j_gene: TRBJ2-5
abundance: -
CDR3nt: TGCAGCCGGCCTCCAGGGGAAGAGACCCAGTACTTC
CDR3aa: CSRPPGEETQYF

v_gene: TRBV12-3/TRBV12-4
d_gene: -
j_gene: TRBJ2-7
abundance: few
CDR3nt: TGTGCCAGCAGTTTAGTAGCACACGAGCAGTACTTC
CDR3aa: CASSLVAHEQYF

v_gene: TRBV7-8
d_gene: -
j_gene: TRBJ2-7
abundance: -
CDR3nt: TGTGCCAGCAGCCATAGAGGGGCAATTCTAGGGGAGCAGTACTTC
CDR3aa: CASSHRGAILGEQYF

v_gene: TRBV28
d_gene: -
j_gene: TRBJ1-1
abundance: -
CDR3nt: TGTGCCAGCAGGATGACACCAAGAGAGACTGAAGCTTTCTTT
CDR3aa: CASRMTPRETEAFF

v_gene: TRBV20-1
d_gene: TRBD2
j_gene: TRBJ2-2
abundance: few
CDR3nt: TGCAGTGCTAGATCTAGCGGGGTAACCGGGGAGCTGTTTTTT
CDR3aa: CSARSSGVTGELFF

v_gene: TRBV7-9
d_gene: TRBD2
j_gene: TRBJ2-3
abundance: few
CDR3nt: TGTGCCAGCAGCCCCGTAGCGGGCCCCAACACAGATACGCAGTATTTT
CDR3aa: CASSPVAGPNTDTQYF

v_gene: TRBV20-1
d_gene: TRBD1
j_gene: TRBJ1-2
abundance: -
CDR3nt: TGCAGTGCTAGATCAGGGACAGGGGATGGCTACACCTTC
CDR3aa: CSARSGTGDGYTF

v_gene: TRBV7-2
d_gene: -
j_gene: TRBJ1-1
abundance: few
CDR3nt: TGTGCCAGCAGCTTAGCGAGTATGAACACTGAAGCTTTCTTT
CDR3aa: CASSLASMNTEAFF

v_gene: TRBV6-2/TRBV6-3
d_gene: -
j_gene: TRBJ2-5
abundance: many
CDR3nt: TGTGCCAGCAGCTCTGACAGGCACATGGCCCAGTACTTC
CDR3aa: CASSSDRHMAQYF

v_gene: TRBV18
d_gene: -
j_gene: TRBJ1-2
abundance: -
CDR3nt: TGTGCCAGCTCACCCGGTCGGGTCGTTGGCTACACCTTC
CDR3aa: CASSPGRVVGYTF

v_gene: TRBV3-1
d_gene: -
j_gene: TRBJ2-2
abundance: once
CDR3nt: TGTACCATCTGCCTCATATCCCTGGCAGGGGATAGGAACGCCGGGGAGCTGTTTTTT
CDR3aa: CTICLISLAGDRNAGELFF

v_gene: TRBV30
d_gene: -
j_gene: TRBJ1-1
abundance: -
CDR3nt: TGTGCCTGGAGTTGGGATGGCACTGAAGCTTTCTTT
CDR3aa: CAWSWDGTEAFF

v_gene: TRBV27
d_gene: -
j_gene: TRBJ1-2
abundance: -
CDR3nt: TGTGCCAGCAGGCGCCGGCCGGGCTATGGCTACACCTTC
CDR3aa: CASRRRPGYGYTF